A selection of T cell receptor beta chains follows, all from one sample in a study of blood T cells in healthy people across ages. TCRdb processed the 5' RACE reads anew with MiXCR; each CDR3 protein has one entry. This sample has 1.2 million to 1.5 million distinct CDR3 sequences; approximately 59% occur once, and the top ten carry 6.5% to 8%. Material for sequencing was blood. The receptors derive from a man aged 18 to 29 in good health. Each CDR3 is given with its conserved first and last residue.

length	V	J	CDR3
13	TRBV4-1	TRBJ2-5	CASSQGTYNEQYF
16	TRBV5-1	.	CASSLATGTSHLEQYF
16	TRBV20-1	TRBJ1-5	CSARGETDREYQPQHF
15	TRBV9	TRBJ2-5	CASSTTLEGGETQYF
15	TRBV12-3/TRBV12-4	TRBJ1-4	CASSFPAGANEKLFF
16	TRBV20-1	TRBJ2-1	CSANVWGGIGNNEQFF
13	TRBV20-1	TRBJ1-5	CSAGADNNQPQHF
14	TRBV25-1	TRBJ2-1	CASALRGAYNEQFF
19	TRBV25-1	TRBJ2-3	CASSPAGTATPSRTDTQYF
12	TRBV20-1	TRBJ1-1	CSAYFGGTEAFF
14	TRBV2	TRBJ2-3	CASSEALPSSTQYF
12	TRBV7-2	TRBJ1-2	CASNSGVLGYTF